This T cell receptor (beta chain) was retrieved from a study of cytomegalovirus exposure and HLA in healthy donors. Whereas donors were nominally healthy upon sampling, unrecorded immune exposures were probable. Use of 60 Vbeta and 13 Jbeta primers characterized the PCR. Method: immunoSEQ multiplex PCR; TCRdb's copy keeps in-frame clones and lacks some. The repertoire holds hundreds of thousands of clones, 82% seen once, with approximately 6% in the top ten. Germline trimming cut 1 base from V and 6 bases from J; bases unmatched to any gene: 13. Germline V CDR1 and CDR2: MGHRA, YSYEKL. CDR3 size: 17 residues.

Specimen: PBMCs. The rearrangement uses TRBV4-1 and TRBJ2-7; 9 nucleotides line up with TRBD2. This clonotype was obtained from a man in his forties in good health and CMV-seropositive. DNA for the CDR3: TGCGCCAGCAGCCAAGGGGGGGTGGGTAGCGGGAGTAGCGAGCAGTACTTC. Translated: CASSQGGVGSGSSEQYF.